The 26 T cell receptor beta chains below come from one sample, sequenced in a study of early T cells in non-severe SARS-CoV-2 infection. TCRdb passed the 5' RACE reads through MiXCR, listing each CDR3 protein once. The sample shows about 84,000 distinct CDR3 sequences, roughly 12% of them seen only once. The sample comprised whole blood. The receptors originated from an adult who was a healthcare worker with PCR-confirmed SARS-CoV-2 infection or an uninfected control (not recorded which).

This clonotype appeared many times. The rearrangement joins TRBV12-3 or TRBV12-4 to TRBJ2-5; D is perhaps TRBD2 (6 bases). The V end was cut by 7 bases, the J end by 2 bases, with 17 bases between. The CDR3 extends over 15 amino acids. This CDR3 is CASKKGTGDQETQYF. In DNA form, the CDR3 reads TGTGCCAGCAAGAAGGGGACGGGGGATCAAGAGACCCAGTACTTC.

This clonotype came up a few times. This rearrangement joins TRBV6-1 to TRBJ2-3, with D possibly matching TRBD1 (5 bases). From germline, CDR1 is MNHNS and CDR2 SASEGT. The CDR3 runs 13 residues. Trimming pared 2 bases from V and 6 bases from J, leaving 9 bases between. The CDR3 protein is CASSEYPGDTQYF. CDR3 coding DNA: TGTGCCAGCAGTGAATATCCAGGGGATACGCAGTATTTT.

This clonotype came up many times. The chain combines TRBV5-1 with TRBJ1-5, with D hard to call. There are 16 residues in the CDR3. The germline V and J ends were trimmed by 0 bases and 0 bases, with 10 bases remaining between them. Germline V gene lookup returns CDR1 SGHRS and CDR2 YFSETQ. The CDR3 DNA reads as TGCGCCAGCAGCTTGGGGGTCGGAAATAGCAATCAGCCCCAGCATTTT. Its translation: CASSLGVGNSNQPQHF.

There are many counts of this clonotype. V gene TRBV5-3 combines with J gene TRBJ1-1; the D is unclear. TRBV5-3 is reported as an ORF; its role is uncertain. The ends were cut back, 2 bases at V and 0 bases at J, with 11 bases in the middle. The CDR3 runs 15 residues. CDR3: CARSFPESMNTEAFF. In DNA form, the CDR3 reads TGTGCCAGAAGCTTCCCCGAATCGATGAACACTGAAGCTTTCTTT.

This clonotype was counted many times. The chain couples TRBV5-6 to TRBJ2-7, with a possible D match to TRBD2 (7 bases). Germline V gene lookup returns CDR1 SGHDT and CDR2 YYEEEE. The CDR3 loop spans 15 amino acids. The V gene lost 4 bases and the J gene lost 3 bases, with 17 bases spanning the gap. In DNA form, the CDR3 reads TGTGCCAGCAGCCCGGGGGGCCTCATCCTCTACGAGCAGTACTTC. This encodes CASSPGGLILYEQYF. Filled out from reference TRBV5-6 and TRBJ2-7, the complete variable domain reads DAGVTQSPTHLIKTRGQQVTLRCSPKSGHDTVSWYQQALGQGPQFIFQYYEEEERQRGNFPDRFSGHQFPNYSSELNVNALLLGDSALYLCASSPGGLILYEQYFGPGTRLTVT.

The V call is TRBV20-1, the J call TRBJ2-2, with D hard to call. The V end lost 3 bases, the J end lost 3 bases, and 11 bases lay between the germline ends. Germline V gene data show CDR1 as DFQATT and CDR2 as SNEGSKA (reference sequence). The CDR3 loop spans 14 amino acids. The DNA for the CDR3 is TGCAGTGCTAGCCAGCGTCGGGACACCGGGGAGCTGTTTTTT. Translating gives CSASQRRDTGELFF.

The genes are TRBV20-1 and TRBJ1-1; possibly TRBD1 for D (5 bases). V lost 3 bases and J lost 11, with 25 bases in between. The CDR3 length is 15 residues. Germline CDR1 reads DFQATT; CDR2 reads SNEGSKA (reference sequence). In DNA, the CDR3 is TGCAGTGCTAGGAGTGCGTTTAGGACCTTGGGGGTTGCTTTCTTT. This gives the protein CSARSAFRTLGVAFF.

This clonotype was observed a few times. The rearrangement joins TRBV11-1 to TRBJ2-1, with unresolved D. Trimming took 3 bases from V and 8 from J, leaving 5 bases between them. The CDR3 is made up of 11 amino acids. The V gene's germline CDR1 is SGHAT and CDR2 FQDESV (reference sequence). CDR3 sequence (DNA): TGTGCCAGCAGCTTGATGCATGAGCAGTTCTTC. It encodes CASSLMHEQFF. The whole variable domain, remainder taken from reference TRBV11-1 and TRBJ2-1, is EAEVAQSPRYKITEKSQAVAFWCDPISGHATLYWYRQILGQGPELLVQFQDESVVDDSQLPKDRFSAERLKGVDSTLKIQPAELGDSAMYLCASSLMHEQFFGPGTRLTVL.

This clonotype was seen at least ten times. This chain links TRBV6-2 or TRBV6-3 with TRBJ2-1; TRBD2 agrees at 11 bases. The germline CDR1 and CDR2 sequences are MNHEY and SVGEGT. The CDR3 has 17 residues. The V gene end was trimmed by 2 bases and the J gene end by 4 bases; junction bases not matched to a gene: 7. CDR3 amino acids: CASSYRVAGGRYNEQFF. In DNA, the CDR3 is TGTGCCAGCAGTTACCGGGTAGCGGGAGGGCGGTACAATGAGCAGTTCTTC.

Ten or more counts support this clonotype. In nucleotides, the CDR3 is TGTGCCAGCAGCTTAATTTTTCTGAACACTGAAGCTTTCTTT. This gives the protein CASSLIFLNTEAFF. The J gene is TRBJ1-1, the V gene TRBV7-9; D unresolved. CDR1 and CDR2 (germline): SEHNR, FQNEAQ (reference sequence). The V gene lost 2 bases and the J gene lost 0 bases, with 7 bases spanning the gap. CDR3 length: 14 amino acids.

Points on this clonotype: This could be a read error, since a much larger clone is one nucleotide away. This rearrangement joins TRBV14 to TRBJ1-1, with D unresolved. The CDR3 is 13 amino acids. The germline gives CDR1 SGHDN, CDR2 FVKESK. The CDR3 nucleotides read TGTGTCAGCAGCCAAGACATAAGGACTGAAGCTTTCTTT. This codes for CVSSQDIRTEAFF.

This clonotype has ten or more counts. V is TRBV30 and J is TRBJ2-5; D is perhaps TRBD1 (5 bases). Trimming took 8 bases from V and 7 from J, leaving 17 bases between them. This CDR3 comprises 12 residues. Germline V gives CDR1 GTSNPN, CDR2 SVGIG (reference sequence). The CDR3 sequence: CAGLRKQGTQYF. For the CDR3, the DNA is TGTGCCGGGCTCCGGAAGCAGGGGACCCAGTACTTC.

The chain couples TRBV5-4 to TRBJ2-7; TRBD2 is a possible D gene (5 bases). The V gene lost 3 bases and the J gene lost 1 base, with 20 bases spanning the gap. From germline, CDR1 is SGHNT and CDR2 YYREEE (reference sequence). The CDR3 is made up of 17 amino acids. CDR3 coding DNA: TGTGCCAGCAGCTCCGGATCAGCGCGCAGGACTTCCTACGAGCAGTACTTC. The encoded protein is CASSSGSARRTSYEQYF.

In its sample, this clonotype was seen a few times. V and J are TRBV20-1 and TRBJ2-1; 10 bases are shared with TRBD2. With V trimmed by 5 bases and J by 8 bases, 9 bases remained unmatched. CDR1 and CDR2 (germline): DFQATT, SNEGSKA (reference sequence). The CDR3 extends over 14 amino acids. The CDR3 loop is CSALSGRALHEQFF. As DNA, the CDR3 is TGCAGTGCTTTGAGCGGGAGGGCCTTGCATGAGCAGTTCTTC.

This clonotype was detected a few times. The genes are TRBV29-1 and TRBJ2-3; 10 bases match TRBD2. This CDR3 is built from 16 residues. V was pared by 3 bases and J by 2 bases, with 8 bases of the junction left unmatched. Germline V lookup: CDR1 SQVTM, CDR2 ANQGSEA. CDR3 loop: CSVESLAGEYTDTQYF. In DNA form, the CDR3 reads TGCAGCGTTGAGTCGCTAGCGGGGGAATACACAGATACGCAGTATTTT.

This clonotype occurred many times. The V gene is TRBV6-5, the J gene TRBJ1-1; D remains ambiguous. Trimming took off 6 bases at V and 3 bases at J, with 17 bases between the two ends. Germline lookup yields CDR1 MNHEY and CDR2 SVGAGI. The CDR3 consists of 15 residues. CDR3 DNA: TGTGCCAGCAGACACACCCCGGGGAGCCACACTGAAGCTTTCTTT. Amino acids: CASRHTPGSHTEAFF.

This clonotype was observed many times. The chain recombines TRBV7-2 with TRBJ1-1; D might be TRBD1 (6 bases). Trimming cost V 4 bases and J 3 bases, with 12 bases left between them. There are 14 residues in the CDR3. Germline CDR1 reads SGHTA; CDR2 reads FQGNSA. CDR3: CASSYGQYDTEAFF. CDR3 coding DNA: TGTGCCAGCAGCTACGGACAGTACGACACTGAAGCTTTCTTT.

This clonotype showed up many times. V is TRBV20-1 and J is TRBJ2-7; D may match TRBD1 or TRBD2 (6 bases each). The germline gives CDR1 DFQATT, CDR2 SNEGSKA (reference sequence). With 3 bases removed from V and 6 bases from J, the gap between germline ends came to 12 bases. The CDR3 loop spans 12 amino acids. The CDR3 here is CSASPGASEQYF. CDR3 nucleotide sequence: TGCAGTGCTAGTCCGGGGGCATCCGAGCAGTACTTC.

J is TRBJ2-5 and V is TRBV7-8; the D call may be TRBD1 or TRBD2 (5 bases each). The V and J ends lost 4 bases and 2 bases respectively, with 14 bases between them. Germline CDR1 reads SGHVS; CDR2 reads FQNEAQ. There are 15 residues in the CDR3. As DNA, the CDR3 is TGTGCCAGCAGCTGGACCGGGACGGGACAAGAGACCCAGTACTTC. This sequence encodes CASSWTGTGQETQYF. Supplemented by reference TRBV7-8 and TRBJ2-5, the full variable domain reads GAGVSQSPRYKVAKRGQDVALRCDPISGHVSLFWYQQALGQGPEFLTYFQNEAQLDKSGLPSDRFFAERPEGSVSTLKIQRTQQEDSAVYLCASSWTGTGQETQYFGPGTRLLVL.

This clonotype was recorded at least ten times. CDR3 region: CASSRQGTYEQYF. CDR3 bases: TGTGCCAGCAGCCGACAGGGGACCTACGAGCAGTACTTC. The V call is TRBV7-8, the J call TRBJ2-7, with 8 bases identical to TRBD1. After removal of 5 bases from V and 2 bases from J, the junction contained 2 bases not matched to a gene. Germline V CDR1 and CDR2: SGHVS, FQNEAQ. The CDR3 spans 13 residues.

This clonotype was seen only a few times. The gene calls are TRBV29-1 and TRBJ2-3; D remains ambiguous. Trimming shortened V by 6 bases and J by 2 bases, and 9 bases separated the two germline ends. The CDR3 length is 12 residues. Germline CDR1 SQVTM, CDR2 ANQGSEA. The CDR3 nucleotides are TGCAGCGTCCACAACTACACAGATACGCAGTATTTT. It codes for CSVHNYTDTQYF.

V gene TRBV20-1 combines with J gene TRBJ1-2; D remains unclear. In germline, CDR1 is DFQATT, CDR2 SNEGSKA (reference sequence). The CDR3 is made up of 11 amino acids. CDR3 nucleotides: TGCAGCCCGGGAGGGCTGGCTGGCTACACCTTC. This translates into CSPGGLAGYTF.

This clonotype was observed at least ten times. V and J are TRBV29-1 and TRBJ1-1; the D is unclear. Trimming removed 0 bases at V and 0 bases at J, with 11 bases between. The CDR3 sequence is 15 residues long. CDR1 SQVTM and CDR2 ANQGSEA come from the germline V gene. For the CDR3, the DNA is TGCAGCGTTGAAGATACCGCACAGATGAACACTGAAGCTTTCTTT. Translation gives CSVEDTAQMNTEAFF.

This clonotype was detected ten times or more. The J gene is TRBJ2-1, the V gene TRBV4-1; 8 bases align to TRBD1. CDR3 size: 17 residues. V lost 1 base to trimming and J lost 6 bases; unmatched junction nucleotides: 11. CDR1 and CDR2 (germline): MGHRA, YSYEKL. CDR3 residues: CASSQVLTGGPLNEQFF. DNA of the CDR3: TGCGCCAGCAGCCAAGTTTTAACAGGGGGGCCACTCAATGAGCAGTTCTTC.

This clonotype has a count of ten or more. The chain combines TRBV7-8 with TRBJ2-5; D might be TRBD2 (6 bases). Germline CDR1 is SGHVS and CDR2 is FQNEAQ. The CDR3 has 15 amino acids. Deletions cut 4 bases from V and 2 bases from J, with 14 bases between. The CDR3 loop reads CASSSGTGRQETQYF. CDR3 nucleotides: TGTGCCAGCAGCTCCGGGACCGGGAGACAAGAGACCCAGTACTTC.

This clonotype was seen at least ten times. This sequence joins TRBV14 and TRBJ2-6, with D maybe TRBD2 (6 bases). The germline V and J ends were trimmed by 0 bases and 3 bases, with 9 bases remaining between them. The CDR3 is 16 amino acids. In germline, CDR1 is SGHDN, CDR2 FVKESK. CDR3 in amino acids: CASSQDRRVGANVLTF. For the CDR3, the DNA is TGTGCCAGCAGCCAAGACCGGAGGGTTGGGGCCAACGTCCTGACTTTC.